The 27 T cell receptor beta chains listed next were all sequenced from one sample in a study of shared clonotypes between healthy human individuals. Generated by immunoSEQ multiplex PCR, the TCRdb table keeps only in-frame clones and is missing some. The table records more than 2,000,000 clones, over 85% of them present only once. The specimen was naive CD4+ T cells sorted from blood. Subset of the sample: CD45RA+ positively selected. The receptors stem from a man between 18 and 29 years old in good health.

For this clone: The sample has other DNA sequences that encode this CDR3 too. The rearrangement uses TRBV5-1 and TRBJ2-1; perhaps TRBD2 as D (5 bases). In germline, CDR1 is SGHRS, CDR2 YFSETQ. The CDR3 consists of 14 residues. Trimming shortened V by 4 bases and J by 3 bases, and 11 bases separated the two germline ends. DNA for the CDR3: TGCGCCAGCAGCCCGCGGACTGGCTACAATGAGCAGTTCTTC. Translating it yields CASSPRTGYNEQFF.

This chain joins TRBV4-1 and TRBJ2-3, with 9 bases fitting TRBD2. Germline V gives CDR1 MGHRA, CDR2 YSYEKL. The CDR3 consists of 17 residues. V was pared by 0 bases and J by 6 bases, with 10 bases of the junction left unmatched. The CDR3 spells CASSQELTSGTKDTQYF. CDR3 coding DNA: TGCGCCAGCAGCCAAGAGCTGACTAGCGGTACGAAGGATACGCAGTATTTT.

On this clone itself: Other nucleotide sequences in the sample specify the same CDR3. This sequence joins TRBV25-1 and TRBJ1-1; D possibly corresponds to TRBD1 (5 bases). This CDR3 is built from 12 residues. Germline values: CDR1 MGHDK, CDR2 SYGVNS. Trimming shortened V by 1 base and J by 8 bases, and 8 bases separated the two germline ends. The CDR3 sequence: CASSEWGTEAFF. The CDR3 DNA sequence: TGTGCCAGCAGTGAATGGGGGACCGAAGCTTTCTTT.

V and J are TRBV19 and TRBJ2-6; D remains unclear. Germline V lookup: CDR1 LNHDA, CDR2 SQIVND (reference sequence). Between the trimmed V and J ends, which lost 9 bases and 0 bases, there was a span of 6 bases. The CDR3 spans 13 residues. CDR3 region: CASRSSGANVLTF. CDR3 in DNA: TGTGCCAGCCGTTCCTCTGGGGCCAACGTCCTGACTTTC.

The rearrangement uses TRBV20-1 and TRBJ2-5; no firm D call. The length of the CDR3 is 10 residues. In germline, CDR1 is DFQATT, CDR2 SNEGSKA (reference sequence). With 6 bases removed from V and 7 bases from J, the gap between germline ends came to 9 bases. CDR3 coding DNA: TGCAGTGCGTCTTGGGGGACCCAGTACTTC. Translated, it gives CSASWGTQYF.

This clone was seen more than once but under ten times. The DNA for the CDR3 is TGTGCCAGCTCCAACCCCGGACCGAGTGTTGGCTACACCTTC. This encodes CASSNPGPSVGYTF. The V and J genes are TRBV18 and TRBJ1-2; D uncertain. Looked up from germline, CDR1 is KGHSH and CDR2 is LQKENI. The V and J ends lost 6 bases and 7 bases respectively, with 18 bases between them. There are 14 residues in the CDR3.

With respect to this clone: This sample includes further DNA sequences coding for the same CDR3. V gene TRBV27 combines with J gene TRBJ1-5; D perhaps matches TRBD1 (6 bases). The V end lost 6 bases, the J end lost 4 bases, and 7 bases lay between the germline ends. Germline CDR1 and CDR2: MNHEY and SMNVEV (reference sequence). This CDR3 region has 12 residues. CDR3 protein: CASSDRNQPQHF. CDR3 bases: TGTGCCAGCAGCGACAGGAATCAGCCCCAGCATTTT.

The chain recombines TRBV2 with TRBJ2-1; 9 nucleotides match TRBD2. Per the germline V gene, CDR1 is SNHLY and CDR2 is FYNNEI. The ends lost 1 base at V and 6 bases at J; junction bases unmatched: 10. The CDR3 sequence is 17 residues long. CDR3 nucleotide sequence: TGTGCCAGCAGTGAAGGAGGTTGGCGGGGGGGATTCAATGAGCAGTTCTTC. Translation: CASSEGGWRGGFNEQFF.

This clone occurred a few times. The chain has TRBV7-9 and TRBJ1-1; perhaps TRBD1 as D (5 bases). V was trimmed by 1 base and J by 5 bases, leaving 11 bases between them. The CDR3 extends over 14 amino acids. The germline V gene encodes CDR1 SEHNR and CDR2 FQNEAQ (reference sequence). As DNA, the CDR3 is TGTGCCAGCAGCTTAGTAGGGGTTGTGACTGAAGCTTTCTTT. Protein product: CASSLVGVVTEAFF.

The chain has TRBV30 and TRBJ1-2; tentative D call: TRBD1 (5 bases). The CDR3 sequence is 12 residues long. CDR1 and CDR2 (germline): GTSNPN, SVGIG (reference sequence). The CDR3 DNA is TGTGCTTGGGACGGCCCGGGCATTGGCTACACCTTC. It encodes CAWDGPGIGYTF.

This sequence joins TRBV27 and TRBJ1-5, with D perhaps matching TRBD1 (5 bases). Between the trimmed V and J ends, which lost 6 bases and 2 bases, there was a span of 14 bases. In germline, CDR1 is MNHEY, CDR2 SMNVEV (reference sequence). This CDR3 has 15 residues. The CDR3 here is CASSKLQGGNQPQHF. The CDR3 nucleotides are TGTGCCAGCAGCAAACTGCAGGGCGGCAATCAGCCCCAGCATTTT.

Points on this clone: Other DNA sequences in this specimen translate into the identical CDR3. V and J are TRBV7-2 and TRBJ2-1, with a tentative D call TRBD1 (6 bases). Trimming left V 2 bases short and J 0 bases short, with 8 bases between. This CDR3 region has 15 residues. Germline V lookup: CDR1 SGHTA, CDR2 FQGNSA. In nucleotides, the CDR3 is TGTGCCAGCAGCTTACAGGGGAGCTCCTACAATGAGCAGTTCTTC. Amino acids: CASSLQGSSYNEQFF.

The chain joins TRBV30 to TRBJ2-1; 11 bases are shared with TRBD2. The J segment lost 6 bases and the V segment lost 4 bases, leaving 8 bases of the junction unmatched. CDR3 length: 15 residues. The germline V gene encodes CDR1 GTSNPN and CDR2 SVGIG (reference sequence). The chain's CDR3 is CAWTYLLAGGNEQFF. In DNA, the CDR3 is TGTGCCTGGACGTACCTTCTAGCGGGAGGCAATGAGCAGTTCTTC.

Points on this clone: Compared with germline, one end of the junction differs, possibly owing to a read error. This chain uses TRBV7-7 with TRBJ1-3; a weak D match, TRBD1 (5 bases). Germline loops: CDR1 SSHAT, CDR2 FNYEAQ (reference sequence). The CDR3 spans 16 residues. CDR3 loop: CASSPLTADSGNTIYF. In DNA form, the CDR3 reads TGTGCTAGCAGCCCCCTGACAGCGGACTCTGGAAACACCATATATTTT.

This sequence joins TRBV7-3 and TRBJ2-6, with D possibly being TRBD1 or TRBD2 (5 bases each). Trimming pared 4 bases from V and 0 bases from J, leaving 19 bases between. Looked up from germline, CDR1 is SGHTA and CDR2 is FQGTGA. This CDR3 contains 19 residues. The CDR3 region is CASSSTTGTHNSGANVLTF. CDR3 nucleotide sequence: TGTGCCAGCAGCTCAACGACCGGGACGCATAACTCTGGGGCCAACGTCCTGACTTTC.

J is TRBJ2-3 and V is TRBV7-6, with 8 bases matching TRBD2. Germline-derived CDR1 and CDR2 are SGHVS and FNYEAQ. The trim removed 7 bases at V and 6 bases at J, leaving 12 bases unmatched. The CDR3 loop spans 15 amino acids. For the CDR3, the DNA is TGTGCCAGCAACTCCGGGACCGCGGGGGGTGATACGCAGTATTTT. Amino acids: CASNSGTAGGDTQYF.

The V call is TRBV2, the J call TRBJ2-3, with a possible D match to TRBD1 (5 bases). This CDR3 region has 13 residues. Trimming left V 5 bases short and J 6 bases short, with 12 bases between. Per the germline V gene, CDR1 is SNHLY and CDR2 is FYNNEI. CDR3 residues: CASSLQGFDTQYF. CDR3 DNA: TGTGCCAGCAGTCTTCAGGGATTCGATACGCAGTATTTT.

This chain links TRBV30 with TRBJ1-6; no clear D gene. The CDR3 consists of 11 residues. CDR1 is GTSNPN and CDR2 is SVGIG in the germline V gene (reference sequence). Trimming cost V 1 base and J 14 bases, with 9 bases left between them. CDR3 sequence reads: CAWSARGALHF. The CDR3 DNA sequence: TGTGCCTGGAGTGCCCGGGGAGCCCTCCACTTT.

This clone was observed a single time. This chain links TRBV5-1 with TRBJ2-7; maybe TRBD2 (6 bases). Trimming pared 4 bases from V and 4 bases from J, leaving 21 bases between. The CDR3 spans 16 residues. Germline V lookup: CDR1 SGHRS, CDR2 YFSETQ. This CDR3 is CASSPRPGLLKYEQYF. The CDR3 DNA reads as TGCGCCAGCAGCCCTCGTCCGGGACTCCTTAAATACGAGCAGTACTTC.

The genes are TRBV7-9 and TRBJ1-1; D unclear. Germline CDR1 is SEHNR and CDR2 is FQNEAQ (reference sequence). The germline V and J ends were trimmed by 5 bases and 0 bases, with 7 bases remaining between them. The CDR3 has 13 residues. The CDR3 spells CASSVSMNTEAFF. CDR3 DNA: TGTGCCAGCAGCGTTTCTATGAACACTGAAGCTTTCTTT.

V and J are TRBV9 and TRBJ2-3; no firm D call. Germline-derived CDR1 and CDR2 are SGDLS and YYNGEE. Trimming cost V 4 bases and J 11 bases, with 17 bases left between them. The CDR3 is made up of 13 amino acids. The CDR3 DNA sequence: TGTGCCAGCAGCCCGCGGACCCACATAAAGCAGTATTTT. Its protein is CASSPRTHIKQYF.

The CDR3 loop is CASSLMTGVTGNTIYF. CDR3 in DNA: TGTGCCAGCAGCTTAATGACAGGGGTTACTGGAAACACCATATATTTT. The rearrangement links TRBV7-2 to TRBJ1-3; 8 bases map to TRBD1. Trimming at V came to 2 bases and at J to 2 bases, leaving 5 bases not matched to a gene. The germline CDR1 and CDR2 sequences are SGHTA and FQGNSA. The CDR3 contains 16 residues.

The V gene is TRBV29-1, the J gene TRBJ2-7; TRBD1 agrees at 9 bases. The CDR3 sequence is 14 residues long. The ends lost 6 bases at V and 5 bases at J; junction bases unmatched: 11. Looked up from germline, CDR1 is SQVTM and CDR2 is ANQGSEA. CDR3 loop: CSVLYWDRANEQYF. The CDR3 DNA reads TGCAGCGTACTCTACTGGGACAGGGCTAACGAGCAGTACTTC.

The table lists this clone with a few counts. Other DNA sequences in this specimen translate into the identical CDR3. The chain recombines TRBV5-1 with TRBJ1-5; 7 nucleotides match TRBD1. CDR3 size: 15 residues. Germline-derived CDR1 and CDR2 are SGHRS and YFSETQ. V dropped 0 bases and J dropped 1; count of bases not matched to a gene: 1. The DNA for the CDR3 is TGCGCCAGCAGCTTGGGGGACAGCAGCAATCAGCCCCAGCATTTT. This encodes CASSLGDSSNQPQHF.

In nucleotides, the CDR3 is TGTGCCAGCAGTCAATCGGGCGAGCAGTACTTC. Amino acids: CASSQSGEQYF. The V and J genes are TRBV6-1 and TRBJ2-7; no clear D gene. This CDR3 is 11 amino acids long. Between the trimmed V and J ends, which lost 5 bases and 6 bases, there was a span of 8 bases. Germline V lookup: CDR1 MNHNS, CDR2 SASEGT.

J is TRBJ1-2 and V is TRBV7-2; possibly TRBD1 for D (5 bases). Trimming removed 4 bases from V and 8 bases from J, with 17 bases in between. The V gene's germline CDR1 is SGHTA and CDR2 FQGNSA. This CDR3 spans 14 amino acids. Written as DNA, the CDR3 is TGTGCCAGCAGCTCCCCCGGGACTTTTAGGGGCTACACCTTC. Protein product: CASSSPGTFRGYTF.

This chain joins TRBV18 and TRBJ1-1, with D possibly being TRBD1 (6 bases). Germline-derived CDR1 and CDR2 are KGHSH and LQKENI. Trimming left V 5 bases short and J 5 bases short, with 15 bases between. The CDR3 has 14 residues. In nucleotides, the CDR3 is TGTGCCAGCTCAGCGGGAGGGGGAGGGACTGAAGCTTTCTTT. It codes for CASSAGGGGTEAFF.